The 3 T cell receptor beta chains below were found in one sample sequenced in a study of cytomegalovirus exposure and HLA in healthy donors. In the PCR, 60 Vbeta and 13 Jbeta primers were used. Measured with immunoSEQ multiplex PCR; TCRdb has only the in-frame clones, and not every one. Of around 140,000 clones listed, around four fifths are singletons. Sequenced input: PBMCs. Source of these receptors: a man aged 35-49 years in good health and CMV-seronegative.

The chain is built from TRBV5-5 and TRBJ2-1; 7 bases line up with TRBD1. This CDR3 has 16 amino acids. V lost 0 bases, J lost 4 bases, and 7 bases stayed unmatched. CDR1 SGHKS and CDR2 YYEKEE come from the germline V gene (reference sequence). The DNA of the CDR3 is TGTGCCAGCAGCTTGGCCCCCGGGACAGCTTACAATGAGCAGTTCTTC. Protein sequence: CASSLAPGTAYNEQFF.

V usage is TRBV7-3 and J usage is TRBJ2-3; the match to TRBD2 covers 8 bases. The CDR3 is 15 residues long. Trimming cost V 5 bases and J 2 bases; bases outside gene matches: 6. Germline CDR1 reads SGHTA; CDR2 reads FQGTGA. CDR3 region: CASSHRGGYTDTQYF. In DNA, the CDR3 is TGTGCCAGCAGCCACCGGGGGGGATACACAGATACGCAGTATTTT.

V and J are TRBV7-9 and TRBJ2-1; 9 bases align to TRBD2. The CDR3 length is 13 residues. In germline, CDR1 is SEHNR, CDR2 FQNEAQ (reference sequence). After removal of 5 bases from V and 12 bases from J, the junction contained 8 bases not matched to a gene. This chain's CDR3 is CASSPGTSWGQFF. In DNA form, the CDR3 reads TGTGCCAGCAGCCCCGGGACTAGCTGGGGGCAGTTCTTC.